This T cell receptor (beta chain) derives from a study of cytomegalovirus exposure and HLA in healthy donors. Study-level results: Most TCR sequences were seen very rarely across donors, but some public TCRs occurred in many. Around 160 TCR beta chains were listed as cytomegalovirus-associated. According to a subsequent analysis, TCR clusters identified in the first cohort showed a tendency to co-occur across the approximately 120 validation repertoires.

In regard to this clone: Its antigen is currently unknown.

The CDR3 contains 13 residues. CDR1 and CDR2 from the germline V gene are SGDLS and YYNGEE. The germline V and J ends were trimmed by 3 bases and 5 bases, with 11 bases remaining between them. Libraries were prepared by immunoSEQ multiplex PCR; TCRdb keeps only in-frame clonotypes and omits some of them. The repertoire holds about 360,000 clones, with roughly 88% as singletons. The sample consisted of PBMCs. The chain carries TRBV9 and TRBJ2-5, with D perhaps TRBD2 (7 bases). The sequence derives from a woman between 18 and 29 years old in good health and CMV-seronegative. CDR3: CASSAGGRETQYF. CDR3 nucleotides: TGTGCCAGCAGCGCGGGGGGCCGGGAGACCCAGTACTTC.